Listed below are T cell receptor beta chains from one sample, sequenced in a study of control samples from healthy donors and cancer patients. Generated by immunoSEQ multiplex PCR, the TCRdb table keeps only in-frame clones and is missing some. The repertoire holds tens of thousands of clones, with 95% to 97% as singletons. The sequenced sample was blood. The origin of the receptors is a woman between 25 and 40 years old in good health. Both conserved end residues are part of each CDR3. D genes are given only for firm matches. Not every row has a clone size; where given, it reads once, few, many or a size class.

J | size | D | length | V | DNA | CDR3
TRBJ1-2 | - | TRBD1 | 15 | TRBV10-3 | TGTGCCATCAGTGACCGCGCGGGGACAGGCGACGGCTACACCTTC | CAISDRAGTGDGYTF
TRBJ2-7 | - | - | 15 | TRBV5-5 | TGTGCCAGCAGTCATGGGCTGGATCCTTCCTACGAGCAGTACTTC | CASSHGLDPSYEQYF
TRBJ1-5 | - | TRBD1 | 14 | TRBV2 | TGTGCCAGCAGTGAATTGGACAGGGTCCAGCCCCAGCATTTT | CASSELDRVQPQHF
TRBJ2-7 | - | TRBD1 | 13 | TRBV6-5 | TGTGCCAGCAGACAACAGGGGGCGGCCGAGCAGTACTTC | CASRQQGAAEQYF
TRBJ1-1 | - | - | 14 | TRBV3-1/TRBV3-2 | TGTGCCAGCAGCCAGGCTGGGGCTAACACTGAAGCTTTCTTT | CASSQAGANTEAFF
TRBJ2-7 | - | - | 14 | TRBV2 | TGTGCCAGCAAGTGGACAGTTAACCCCTACGAGCAGTACTTC | CASKWTVNPYEQYF
TRBJ1-3 | - | - | 16 | TRBV5-1 | TGCGCCAGCAGCTTGAAGGACACTGGCTCTGGAAACACCATATATTTT | CASSLKDTGSGNTIYF
TRBJ2-3 | - | TRBD2 | 17 | TRBV7-2 | TGTGCCAGCGCCCCCGGTAGCGGGTTCAAGGATGGGGATACGCAGTATTTT | CASAPGSGFKDGDTQYF
TRBJ1-2 | few | - | 13 | TRBV19 | TGTGCCAGTAGTATTGGGACAACATATGGCTACACCTTC | CASSIGTTYGYTF
TRBJ2-3 | - | TRBD2 | 17 | TRBV5-1 | TGCGCCAGCAGCAGTCGGGGGGGCCAGGGAGGCCCAGATACGCAGTATTTT | CASSSRGGQGGPDTQYF
TRBJ2-3 | - | - | 14 | TRBV27 | TGTGCCAGCAGTTTAATGGGGAGCACAGATACGCAGTATTTT | CASSLMGSTDTQYF
TRBJ2-7 | - | - | 18 | TRBV4-1 | TGCGCCAGCAGCCAATCCCCTGGGCAAGGCGGGGGCTTATTCGAGCAGTACTTC | CASSQSPGQGGGLFEQYF
TRBJ2-7 | - | - | 17 | TRBV4-1 | TGCGCCAGCAGCCAAGCTCAGTCCGGGACGATCCCCTACGAGCAGTACTTC | CASSQAQSGTIPYEQYF
TRBJ2-7 | - | - | 16 | TRBV6-1 | TGTGCCAGCAGTGAAAGGGATGGGGTGGGCGCCTACGAGCAGTACTTC | CASSERDGVGAYEQYF
TRBJ2-5 | - | - | 15 | TRBV28 | TGTGCCAGCAGTTCGTCCGCAGCCCTGAGGGAGACCCAGTACTTC | CASSSSAALRETQYF
TRBJ1-6 | - | - | 15 | TRBV11-3 | TGTGCCAGCAGGGGGGCGTGCGGTTGGAATTCACCCCTCCACTTT | CASRGACGWNSPLHF
TRBJ2-7 | - | - | 14 | TRBV4-1 | TGCGCCAGCAGCCAACAGGTCGGGGCATACGAGCAGTACTTC | CASSQQVGAYEQYF
TRBJ2-1 | - | TRBD2 | 15 | TRBV5-4 | TGTGCCAGCAGCTCCGCGGGAGGGCCCTTACACGAGCAGTTCTTC | CASSSAGGPLHEQFF
TRBJ2-7 | - | TRBD2 | 13 | TRBV20-1 | TGCAGTGCTAGTCCTAGCGGGAGCTACGAGCAGTACTTC | CSASPSGSYEQYF
TRBJ2-3 | - | - | 14 | TRBV9 | TGTGCCAGCAGCGTAGAGGGTCGCACAGATACGCAGTATTTT | CASSVEGRTDTQYF
TRBJ1-6 | - | - | 15 | TRBV6-1 | TGTGCCAGCAGTGAATCGAGCTCCTATAATTCACCCCTCCACTTT | CASSESSSYNSPLHF
TRBJ2-7 | - | - | 13 | TRBV28 | TGTGCCAGCAGTGGGCAAAATAGCTACGAGCAGTACTTC | CASSGQNSYEQYF
TRBJ1-5 | - | - | 13 | TRBV19 | TGTGCCAGTAGTCCCCCAGGGCGCCAGCCCCAGCATTTT | CASSPPGRQPQHF
TRBJ2-5 | - | - | 13 | TRBV28 | TGTGCCAGCAGTTTCGGGTCCGCATGGGTCCAGTACTTC | CASSFGSAWVQYF